The 5 T cell receptor beta chains presented below share a single source sample, sequenced in a study of blood T cells in healthy people across ages. Combining a sample-barcoded 5' primer with a J-beta primer mix, a second PCR ran for 7 to 11 cycles. TCRdb reprocessed the 5' RACE reads via MiXCR and lists one record per CDR3 protein. The sample contains about 500,000 distinct CDR3 sequences, 24% of which appear only once. These data also formed part of another study, on T cells of mothers and their children.

Sequences were obtained from blood. The source of these receptors is a boy aged 5-17 years in good health.

The J gene is TRBJ2-5, the V gene TRBV5-5; no clear D. The J call may be wrong; the DNA end is better matched by TRBJ2-7. The CDR3 contains 13 residues. Germline V gene lookup returns CDR1 SGHKS and CDR2 YYEKEE (reference sequence). The CDR3 coding sequence is TGTGCCAGCAGTGTGACGGGTTTTAGCGAGCAGTACTTC. Encoded protein: CASSVTGFSEQYF.

J is TRBJ2-3 and V is TRBV19; D assignment may be TRBD1 or TRBD2 (5 bases each). CDR3 length: 15 amino acids. In germline, CDR1 is LNHDA, CDR2 SQIVND (reference sequence). V was cut by 7 bases and J by 8 bases, with 22 bases left in between. CDR3 amino acids: CASTQRDQGDSTQYF. The CDR3 nucleotides read TGTGCCAGTACCCAGCGCGACCAGGGAGATTCTACGCAGTATTTT.

This rearrangement joins TRBV7-9 to TRBJ1-5; D might be TRBD1 (5 bases). There are 17 residues in the CDR3. Germline CDR1 and CDR2: SEHNR and FQNEAQ (reference sequence). V lost 5 bases, J lost 0 bases, and 17 bases lay in between. In DNA form, the CDR3 reads TGTGCCAGCAGCCGGGGCGGGGGAGTCGATAGCAATCAGCCCCAGCATTTT. As protein: CASSRGGGVDSNQPQHF.

The table lists this clonotype with a few counts. V usage is TRBV7-2 and J usage is TRBJ1-2, with D perhaps TRBD1 (5 bases). CDR3 length: 13 residues. V was shortened by 3 bases and J by 6 bases, with 11 bases between the two germline ends. Looked up from germline, CDR1 is SGHTA and CDR2 is FQGNSA. CDR3 region: CASSFSRVHGYTF. CDR3 coding DNA: TGTGCCAGCAGCTTCAGCAGGGTACATGGCTACACCTTC.

This clonotype was picked up a small number of times. The chain links TRBV12-3 or TRBV12-4 to TRBJ1-5; tentatively, D is TRBD1 (6 bases). CDR3 length: 13 amino acids. V was clipped by 8 bases and J by 6 bases, with 14 bases between them. The CDR3 loop is CASAVGGGQPQHF. In DNA form, the CDR3 reads TGTGCCAGCGCAGTAGGGGGGGGTCAGCCCCAGCATTTT.